This entry lists 17 T cell receptor beta chains sequenced from one sample in a study of T cells after yellow fever vaccination. TCRdb independently ran MiXCR on the 5' RACE reads; one entry per CDR3 protein. Of fewer than 450,000 distinct CDR3 sequences listed, roughly 11% are singletons. Sequenced here: PBMCs, sampled on the day of the first yellow fever vaccination. The receptors shown here come from a man younger than 30 who received the YFV17D yellow fever vaccine.

This sequence joins TRBV12-3 or TRBV12-4 and TRBJ1-5; 8 bases are a match to TRBD1. The CDR3 has 15 amino acids. Trimming took 5 bases from V and 4 from J; bases not matched to a gene: 7. CDR3 sequence: CASSLRDRPNQPQHF. CDR3 DNA: TGTGCCAGCAGTCTCCGGGACAGGCCTAATCAGCCCCAGCATTTT.

This clonotype appeared a few times. The J gene is TRBJ1-5, the V gene TRBV19; 8 bases align to TRBD1. CDR3 length: 16 residues. The ends lost 5 bases at V and 7 bases at J; junction bases unmatched: 13. The V gene's germline CDR1 is LNHDA and CDR2 SQIVND (reference sequence). Written as DNA, the CDR3 is TGTGCCAGTAGTGGGCCGGGACAGGCCCCACGGCAGCCCCAGCATTTT. Translating it yields CASSGPGQAPRQPQHF. The variable domain in full, with the rest retrieved from reference TRBV19 and TRBJ1-5, is DGGITQSPKYLFRKEGQNVTLSCEQNLNHDAMYWYRQDPGQGLRLIYYSQIVNDFQKGDIAEGYSVSREKKESFPLTVTSAQKNPTAFYLCASSGPGQAPRQPQHFGDGTRLSIL.

The chain links TRBV18 to TRBJ2-4; D ambiguous. Trimming took off 2 bases at V and 4 bases at J, with 9 bases between the two ends. The CDR3 length is 14 residues. CDR1 and CDR2 (germline): KGHSH, LQKENI. This chain's CDR3 is CASSPTDGKNIQYF. The CDR3 nucleotides read TGTGCCAGCTCACCAACTGACGGGAAAAACATTCAGTACTTC.

In this sample, this clonotype turned up a few times. The gene calls are TRBV7-6 and TRBJ2-2; D tentatively reads TRBD1 or TRBD2 (6 bases each). This CDR3 spans 15 amino acids. V was shortened by 1 base and J by 4 bases, with 10 bases between the two germline ends. Per the germline V gene, CDR1 is SGHVS and CDR2 is FNYEAQ. CDR3 coding DNA: TGTGCCAGCAGCTTAGGAGGGGGGTTCACCGGGGAGCTGTTTTTT. Protein sequence: CASSLGGGFTGELFF.

The table lists this clonotype with many counts. V gene TRBV5-4 combines with J gene TRBJ2-1, with D unresolved. Between the trimmed V and J ends, which lost 4 bases and 0 bases, there was a span of 14 bases. CDR1 is SGHNT, CDR2 YYREEE, per germline (reference sequence). There are 16 residues in the CDR3. The CDR3 coding sequence is TGTGCCAGCAGCACCTTGGAAAGGAGCTCCTACAATGAGCAGTTCTTC. It is translated as CASSTLERSSYNEQFF. Based on the CDR3 plus reference TRBV5-4 and TRBJ2-1, the full variable domain is ETGVTQSPTHLIKTRGQQVTLRCSSQSGHNTVSWYQQALGQGPQFIFQYYREEENGRGNFPPRFSGLQFPNYSSELNVNALELDDSALYLCASSTLERSSYNEQFFGPGTRLTVL.

The V gene is TRBV7-2, the J gene TRBJ1-1; the D is unclear. The CDR3 consists of 13 residues. The germline V gene encodes CDR1 SGHTA and CDR2 FQGNSA. With 1 base removed from V and 5 bases from J, the gap between germline ends came to 8 bases. CDR3 sequence reads: CASSLVPFTEAFF. The CDR3 DNA reads TGTGCCAGCAGCTTAGTGCCCTTTACTGAAGCTTTCTTT.

This clonotype was detected a few times. The V gene is TRBV6-1, the J gene TRBJ1-4; D is ambiguous. V was trimmed by 6 bases and J by 5 bases, leaving 19 bases between them. Per the germline V gene, CDR1 is MNHNS and CDR2 is SASEGT. The CDR3 extends over 16 amino acids. The CDR3 here is CASSPRPEQPNEKLFF. CDR3 DNA sequence: TGTGCCAGCAGCCCAAGACCAGAACAGCCCAATGAAAAACTGTTTTTT.

This sequence joins TRBV20-1 and TRBJ2-2; 12 bases align to TRBD2. Germline V gene lookup returns CDR1 DFQATT and CDR2 SNEGSKA (reference sequence). J gave up 3 bases and V 3 bases, and 5 bases lay outside the gene matches. The CDR3 spans 16 residues. CDR3 nucleotide sequence: TGCAGTGCTAGCCGGCTAGCGGGGGGGGACACCGGGGAGCTGTTTTTT. Its translation: CSASRLAGGDTGELFF.

This clonotype occurred a few times. The chain links TRBV6-1 to TRBJ1-5; no reliable D call. The CDR3 loop spans 13 amino acids. Trimming left V 6 bases short and J 3 bases short, with 9 bases between. CDR1 and CDR2 from the germline V gene are MNHNS and SASEGT. CDR3 nucleotide sequence: TGTGCCAGCAGCAGGACCGCCAATCAGCCCCAGCATTTT. As protein: CASSRTANQPQHF.

The genes are TRBV27 and TRBJ2-7; 7 bases match TRBD1. J gave up 4 bases and V 3 bases, and 3 bases lay outside the gene matches. The CDR3 length is 13 residues. Per the germline V gene, CDR1 is MNHEY and CDR2 is SMNVEV (reference sequence). The CDR3 nucleotides read TGTGCCAGCAGTTTGAGGGGGCGGTACGAGCAGTACTTC. Its protein is CASSLRGRYEQYF.

This clonotype has more than one count but fewer than ten. J is TRBJ1-5 and V is TRBV9, with D perhaps matching TRBD1 (5 bases). The CDR3 has 14 residues. V lost 4 bases to trimming and J lost 6 bases, with 14 bases between them. Germline V lookup: CDR1 SGDLS, CDR2 YYNGEE. The DNA of the CDR3 is TGTGCCAGCAGCCGTCTGGGGGTGGGTCAGCCCCAGCATTTT. This gives the protein CASSRLGVGQPQHF.

V and J are TRBV20-1 and TRBJ1-1; TRBD1 matches 8 bases. With V trimmed by 6 bases and J by 3 bases, 6 bases remained unmatched. The germline V gene has CDR1 DFQATT and CDR2 SNEGSKA (reference sequence). The CDR3 has 13 residues. The CDR3 loop is CSAWTGIDTEAFF. In nucleotides, the CDR3 is TGCAGTGCCTGGACAGGGATCGACACTGAAGCTTTCTTT.

There are many counts of this clonotype. This chain links TRBV3-1 with TRBJ2-7; D call uncertain. CDR1 is LGHDT and CDR2 is YNNKEL in the germline V gene (reference sequence). The CDR3 loop spans 16 amino acids. Trimming cost V 0 bases and J 2 bases, with 14 bases left between them. CDR3 loop: CASSQDLPPATYEQYV. The CDR3 DNA follows: TGTGCCAGCAGCCAAGATTTACCGCCTGCTACCTACGAGCAGTACGTC.

Only a few counts were recorded for this clonotype. The chain carries TRBV4-1 and TRBJ1-4, with unresolved D. The CDR3 is 15 residues long. CDR1 is MGHRA and CDR2 is YSYEKL in the germline V gene. Between the trimmed V and J ends, which lost 3 bases and 6 bases, there was a span of 14 bases. The CDR3, as DNA: TGCGCCAGCAGCCATGAAACGGGGAGACATGAAAAACTGTTTTTT. This codes for CASSHETGRHEKLFF.

This clonotype was observed a few times. This chain joins TRBV4-1 and TRBJ2-2; D might be TRBD1 or TRBD2, each matching 5 bases. The CDR3 loop spans 15 amino acids. CDR1 is MGHRA and CDR2 is YSYEKL in the germline V gene. Trimming removed 9 bases at V and 5 bases at J, with 19 bases between. The CDR3 DNA is TGCGCCAGTCACAAGGGCTCTTGGGGGACCGGGGAGCTGTTTTTT. Its translation is CASHKGSWGTGELFF.

Many counts were recorded for this clonotype. V gene TRBV12-3 or TRBV12-4 combines with J gene TRBJ2-1, with D perhaps TRBD1 (5 bases). The CDR3 is made up of 13 amino acids. Trimming shortened V by 6 bases and J by 3 bases, and 9 bases separated the two germline ends. CDR3 DNA sequence: TGTGCCAGCAGCTCAGGGTACTACAATGAGCAGTTCTTC. Its translation is CASSSGYYNEQFF.

This clonotype turned up a few times. The chain has TRBV7-2 and TRBJ1-2; possible D gene TRBD1, 5 bases. This CDR3 has 14 residues. Trimming removed 3 bases at V and 8 bases at J, with 16 bases between. Germline CDR1 and CDR2: SGHTA and FQGNSA. The CDR3: CASSLGEMLGGYTF. As DNA, the CDR3 is TGTGCCAGCAGCTTGGGGGAGATGTTAGGGGGCTACACCTTC. Complete variable domain (other parts from reference TRBV7-2 and TRBJ1-2): GAGVSQSPSNKVTEKGKDVELRCDPISGHTALYWYRQSLGQGLEFLIYFQGNSAPDKSGLPSDRFSAERTGGSVSTLTIQRTQQEDSAVYLCASSLGEMLGGYTFGSGTRLTVV.